The sequence of this TCR beta chain was determined in a study of cytomegalovirus exposure and HLA in healthy donors. Germline loops: CDR1 MNHEY, CDR2 SVGAGI. The length of the CDR3 is 14 residues. The V gene end was trimmed by 4 bases and the J gene end by 4 bases; junction bases not matched to a gene: 3. Primers included in the PCR were 60 Vbeta and 13 Jbeta primers. Sequenced by immunoSEQ multiplex PCR; TCRdb stores in-frame clones only, minus some. The profile covers roughly 170,000 clones, with 75% appearing a single time and less than 3% taken by the ten largest. Sequenced input: PBMCs. J is TRBJ2-3 and V is TRBV6-5, with 9 bases identical to TRBD1. This TCR came from a female donor in good health and CMV-seronegative. The CDR3, as DNA: TGTGCCAGCAGTTTACAGGGGGCATCAGATACGCAGTATTTT. It yields the protein CASSLQGASDTQYF.